These 31 T cell receptor beta chains share one sample of origin, sequenced in a study of cytotoxic CD8 clonotypes in ibrutinib-treated CLL. TCRdb keeps only in-frame clones here, not all; method: immunoSEQ multiplex PCR. Of 85,000 or so clones in the sample, roughly three quarters were seen once. This specimen was PBMCs, taken after 12 months of ibrutinib treatment. These receptors were collected from a human donor with chronic lymphocytic leukemia.

The rearrangement links TRBV19 to TRBJ1-1, with 8 bases identical to TRBD1. The CDR3 has 12 residues. Trimming cost V 5 bases and J 10 bases; bases outside gene matches: 6. Germline CDR1 reads LNHDA; CDR2 reads SQIVND (reference sequence). The CDR3 sequence is CASSSRTGRAFF. CDR3 nucleotides: TGTGCCAGTAGTTCTAGGACAGGGCGAGCTTTCTTT.

This chain joins TRBV5-1 and TRBJ2-7, with TRBD1 identical over 7 bases. V gave up 4 bases and J gave up 2 bases; unmatched junction bases: 9. Germline lookup yields CDR1 SGHRS and CDR2 YFSETQ. The CDR3 consists of 15 residues. CDR3 sequence (DNA): TGCGCCAGCAGCCGTCCTGAGACAGGGACCTACGAGCAGTACTTC. It yields the protein CASSRPETGTYEQYF.

The chain has TRBV5-1 and TRBJ2-5, with 10 bases identical to TRBD1. Looked up from germline, CDR1 is SGHRS and CDR2 is YFSETQ. This CDR3 is built from 15 residues. V was pared by 4 bases and J by 5 bases, with 8 bases of the junction left unmatched. The CDR3 is CASSPGTGEGETQYF. The CDR3 bases are TGCGCCAGCAGCCCCGGGACAGGGGAAGGCGAGACCCAGTACTTC.

The chain uses TRBV19 and TRBJ2-3; tentatively, D is TRBD1 (5 bases). Germline CDR1 and CDR2: LNHDA and SQIVND (reference sequence). The CDR3 contains 15 residues. V gave up 6 bases and J gave up 4 bases, with 17 bases separating them. The CDR3 loop is CASRPPETAADTQYF. The CDR3 DNA is TGTGCCAGTAGGCCACCTGAGACAGCCGCAGATACGCAGTATTTT.

This clone was counted a single time. The chain combines TRBV7-3 with TRBJ2-7; weak D call: TRBD2 (6 bases). The germline V and J ends were trimmed by 2 bases and 3 bases, with 14 bases remaining between them. CDR1 is SGHTA and CDR2 is FQGTGA in the germline V gene. The CDR3 sequence is 15 residues long. CDR3 sequence: CASSLDGAGGYEQYF. The CDR3 DNA follows: TGTGCCAGCAGCTTAGACGGGGCCGGGGGCTACGAGCAGTACTTC.

The chain is built from TRBV7-2 and TRBJ2-1; no reliable D call. Germline values: CDR1 SGHTA, CDR2 FQGNSA. The CDR3 totals 14 residues. Deletions cut 8 bases from V and 3 bases from J, with 14 bases between. The CDR3 region is CASLEVAGYNEQFF. The DNA for the CDR3 is TGTGCCAGCCTCGAGGTAGCCGGCTACAATGAGCAGTTCTTC. Drawing the rest from reference TRBV7-2 and TRBJ2-1, the complete variable domain is GAGVSQSPSNKVTEKGKDVELRCDPISGHTALYWYRQSLGQGLEFLIYFQGNSAPDKSGLPSDRFSAERTGGSVSTLTIQRTQQEDSAVYLCASLEVAGYNEQFFGPGTRLTVL.

This clone has a handful of counts. The chain is built from TRBV7-2 and TRBJ1-1; the D is unclear. CDR3 length: 13 residues. Trimming shortened V by 5 bases and J by 7 bases, and 14 bases separated the two germline ends. Germline V gene lookup returns CDR1 SGHTA and CDR2 FQGNSA. The CDR3 reads CASSPTPAREAFF. The CDR3 DNA sequence: TGTGCCAGCAGCCCCACCCCGGCCCGTGAAGCTTTCTTT.

The V gene is TRBV10-3, the J gene TRBJ2-5; D is possibly TRBD1 or TRBD2 (6 bases each). From germline, CDR1 is ENHRY and CDR2 SYGVKD. The ends were cut back, 4 bases at V and 1 base at J, with 10 bases in the middle. CDR3 length: 14 amino acids. CDR3 coding DNA: TGTGCCATCAGTGTGGGGGGCCCCCAAGAGACCCAGTACTTC. Its translation is CAISVGGPQETQYF.

The J gene is TRBJ1-1, the V gene TRBV30; TRBD1 matches at 8 bases. V gave up 2 bases and J gave up 4 bases; unmatched junction bases: 9. Germline-derived CDR1 and CDR2 are GTSNPN and SVGIG (reference sequence). CDR3 length: 15 residues. CDR3 in amino acids: CAWSPWEGTGTEAFF. CDR3 bases: TGTGCCTGGAGTCCCTGGGAGGGGACAGGCACTGAAGCTTTCTTT.

By proportion, this clone is medium-sized. The chain joins TRBV7-2 to TRBJ2-7; possibly TRBD1 for D (5 bases). The length of the CDR3 is 14 residues. Germline loops: CDR1 SGHTA, CDR2 FQGNSA. The V and J ends lost 4 bases and 7 bases respectively, with 17 bases between them. The CDR3 loop is CASSSSYRMGEQYF. The CDR3 coding sequence is TGTGCCAGCAGCTCCTCTTACAGGATGGGGGAGCAGTACTTC.

This rearrangement joins TRBV7-9 to TRBJ2-1, with a possible D match to TRBD2 (6 bases). Between the trimmed V and J ends, which lost 5 bases and 11 bases, there was a span of 13 bases. This CDR3 is built from 12 residues. CDR1 and CDR2 (germline): SEHNR, FQNEAQ (reference sequence). CDR3 sequence reads: CASSPVAGKQFF. The CDR3 DNA reads TGTGCCAGCAGCCCCGTTGCGGGGAAGCAGTTCTTC.

This chain connects TRBV19 to TRBJ2-7; no reliable D call. The CDR3 sequence is 11 residues long. Trimming took 4 bases from V and 4 from J, leaving 5 bases between them. In germline, CDR1 is LNHDA, CDR2 SQIVND (reference sequence). This chain's CDR3 is CASSTQYEQYF. The CDR3 bases are TGTGCCAGTAGTACCCAATACGAGCAGTACTTC.

The table lists this clone with a few counts. The chain couples TRBV9 to TRBJ1-6, with 8 nucleotides matching TRBD1. Losses at the gene ends were 4 bases for V and 9 bases for J; bases not matched to a gene: 6. The CDR3 has 14 residues. Germline CDR1 SGDLS, CDR2 YYNGEE. The CDR3 reads CASSFRTGRSPLHF. The CDR3 DNA reads as TGTGCCAGCAGCTTCCGGACAGGGCGTTCACCCCTCCACTTT.

This clone is a singleton in its sample. This chain uses TRBV7-2 with TRBJ2-1, with D hard to call. V lost 5 bases, J lost 3 bases, and 2 bases lay in between. The germline CDR1 and CDR2 sequences are SGHTA and FQGNSA. The CDR3 has 11 amino acids. This chain's CDR3 is CASSGYNEQFF. The CDR3 DNA is TGTGCCAGCAGCGGCTACAATGAGCAGTTCTTC. Using reference TRBV7-2 and TRBJ2-1 for the parts outside the CDR3, the full variable domain is GAGVSQSPSNKVTEKGKDVELRCDPISGHTALYWYRQSLGQGLEFLIYFQGNSAPDKSGLPSDRFSAERTGGSVSTLTIQRTQQEDSAVYLCASSGYNEQFFGPGTRLTVL.

The CDR3 DNA is TGCGCCAGCAGCTGGCGGGGAATCCAAGAGACCCAGTACTTC. Translation: CASSWRGIQETQYF. This chain joins TRBV5-1 and TRBJ2-5; the D gene is possibly TRBD2 (6 bases). V was clipped by 3 bases and J by 1 base, with 10 bases between them. CDR3 size: 14 residues. Germline CDR1 reads SGHRS; CDR2 reads YFSETQ.

The chain has TRBV19 and TRBJ1-4; D possibly corresponds to TRBD1 (5 bases). The CDR3 loop spans 14 amino acids. V was trimmed by 3 bases and J by 6 bases, leaving 11 bases between them. CDR1 is LNHDA and CDR2 is SQIVND in the germline V gene (reference sequence). CDR3: CASSIPRVDEKLFF. The CDR3, as DNA: TGTGCCAGTAGTATCCCCAGGGTTGATGAAAAACTGTTTTTT.

The chain carries TRBV19 and TRBJ2-5; possible D gene TRBD2, 5 bases. Per the germline V gene, CDR1 is LNHDA and CDR2 is SQIVND (reference sequence). V was shortened by 5 bases and J by 5 bases, with 18 bases between the two germline ends. The CDR3 is 15 residues long. The CDR3 loop is CASSPEDSRGETQYF. CDR3 nucleotide sequence: TGTGCCAGTAGTCCTGAGGACTCGCGAGGGGAGACCCAGTACTTC.

The CDR3 nucleotides are TGTGCCAGCAGCTACCGGGGGCTGGGCTCTGGGGCCAACGTCCTGACTTTC. Its protein product is CASSYRGLGSGANVLTF. The rearrangement links TRBV7-3 to TRBJ2-6, with D tentatively TRBD1 or TRBD2 (6 bases each). The CDR3 loop spans 17 amino acids. The V gene lost 4 bases and the J gene lost 0 bases, with 13 bases spanning the gap. Germline assignment: CDR1 SGHTA and CDR2 FQGTGA.

The genes are TRBV4-3 and TRBJ1-2; TRBD1 matches at 7 bases. Germline V gene lookup returns CDR1 LGHNA and CDR2 YSLEER. The ends lost 3 bases at V and 5 bases at J; junction bases unmatched: 9. This CDR3 contains 15 residues. CDR3 nucleotide sequence: TGCGCCAGCAGCCAGGCCCGGACAGGCAGTTATGGCTACACCTTC. It translates to CASSQARTGSYGYTF.

J is TRBJ2-7 and V is TRBV9; possibly TRBD2 for D (6 bases). The germline V and J ends were trimmed by 0 bases and 2 bases, with 12 bases remaining between them. CDR3 size: 15 residues. The germline gives CDR1 SGDLS, CDR2 YYNGEE. The CDR3 protein is CASSVEAGGTYEQYF. The CDR3 nucleotides read TGTGCCAGCAGCGTAGAGGCAGGCGGGACCTACGAGCAGTACTTC.

The rearrangement joins TRBV14 to TRBJ1-2; D is unresolved. V was shortened by 0 bases and J by 5 bases, with 7 bases between the two germline ends. Per germline, CDR1 SGHDN and CDR2 FVKESK. This CDR3 region has 13 residues. The chain's CDR3 is CASSQDPHYGYTF. The CDR3 DNA reads TGTGCCAGCAGCCAAGACCCCCATTATGGCTACACCTTC. Complete variable domain (other parts from reference TRBV14 and TRBJ1-2): EAGVTQFPSHSVIEKGQTVTLRCDPISGHDNLYWYRRVMGKEIKFLLHFVKESKQDESGMPNNRFLAERTGGTYSTLKVQPAELEDSGVYFCASSQDPHYGYTFGSGTRLTVV.

The CDR3 DNA sequence: TGCGCCAGCAGCTTGGGTCGGGACAGGGCGGGCTATGGCTACACCTTC. Protein: CASSLGRDRAGYGYTF. V is TRBV5-1 and J is TRBJ1-2; TRBD1 aligns across 9 bases. This CDR3 is built from 16 residues. Germline trimming cut 0 bases from V and 4 bases from J; bases unmatched to any gene: 7. CDR1 is SGHRS, CDR2 YFSETQ, per germline.

The V and J genes are TRBV6-6 and TRBJ2-5; a weak D match, TRBD1 (6 bases). Germline CDR1 reads MNHNY; CDR2 reads SVGAGI (reference sequence). V was clipped by 9 bases and J by 5 bases, with 13 bases between them. This CDR3 has 12 residues. CDR3: CASGGQGETQYF. CDR3 DNA: TGTGCCAGTGGGGGCCAAGGGGAGACCCAGTACTTC.

This clone was counted between two and nine times. The gene calls are TRBV28 and TRBJ2-3; D possibly uses TRBD1 or TRBD2 (5 bases each). This CDR3 contains 12 residues. Germline CDR1 and CDR2: MDHEN and SYDVKM. Trimming cost V 6 bases and J 12 bases, with 16 bases left between them. CDR3 nucleotides: TGTGCCAGCAGCCAGTGGGGGACCCGTCAGTATTTT. Translated: CASSQWGTRQYF.

This chain uses TRBV28 with TRBJ2-5; 9 bases match TRBD2. V was pared by 5 bases and J by 5 bases, with 21 bases of the junction left unmatched. Germline V gene sequence: CDR1 MDHEN, CDR2 SYDVKM. The CDR3 has 19 residues. CDR3 bases: TGTGCCAGCAGTCCCCTTTTTCCCACCGGCGGGGGGGCCGGGGAGACCCAGTACTTC. Translation: CASSPLFPTGGGAGETQYF.

Of note for this clone: This sample also contains other DNA sequences that code for the same CDR3. The rearrangement uses TRBV5-1 and TRBJ1-2; 7 nucleotides align to TRBD1. The trim removed 7 bases at V and 2 bases at J, leaving 2 bases unmatched. CDR1 and CDR2 from the germline V gene are SGHRS and YFSETQ. The CDR3 covers 12 residues. The CDR3: CASRDSNYGYTF. The DNA for the CDR3 is TGCGCCAGCCGGGACAGCAACTATGGCTACACCTTC.

The rearrangement uses TRBV7-9 and TRBJ2-7; TRBD1 aligns across 8 bases. The V gene's germline CDR1 is SEHNR and CDR2 FQNEAQ (reference sequence). J lost 5 bases, V lost 3 bases, and 6 bases had no gene match. This CDR3 region has 14 residues. CDR3 region: CASSLGQDLHEQYF. CDR3 DNA: TGTGCCAGCAGCTTGGGACAGGATTTGCACGAGCAGTACTTC.

The chain is built from TRBV20-1 and TRBJ2-7; D unclear. CDR1 DFQATT and CDR2 SNEGSKA come from the germline V gene (reference sequence). This CDR3 is built from 11 residues. Trimming stripped 0 bases from V and 5 bases from J, with 5 bases between. CDR3 coding DNA: TGCAGTGCTAGAGATCGGGACGAGCAGTACTTC. Protein: CSARDRDEQYF.

The rearrangement uses TRBV27 and TRBJ1-4, with D unclear. Trimming took 3 bases from V and 7 from J, leaving 18 bases between them. The CDR3 runs to 16 residues. CDR1 MNHEY and CDR2 SMNVEV come from the germline V gene (reference sequence). The CDR3: CASSFIGPPKGEKLFF. The CDR3 DNA follows: TGTGCCAGCAGTTTTATAGGGCCCCCGAAAGGTGAAAAACTGTTTTTT.

The J gene is TRBJ1-6, the V gene TRBV6-5, with 10 bases aligning to TRBD1. Per the germline V gene, CDR1 is MNHEY and CDR2 is SVGAGI. CDR3 length: 15 residues. V lost 6 bases and J lost 8; bases outside the gene matches: 7. DNA of the CDR3: TGTGCCAGCAGGCGAACCGGGACAGGGGATTCACCCCTCCACTTT. Its translation: CASRRTGTGDSPLHF.

CDR3 region: CSGALGPDTEAFF. The CDR3 DNA follows: TGCAGCGGGGCCCTGGGGCCGGACACTGAAGCTTTCTTT. J is TRBJ1-1 and V is TRBV29-1; the D gene is possibly TRBD1 (5 bases). The germline CDR1 and CDR2 sequences are SQVTM and ANQGSEA. The CDR3 totals 13 residues. The V end was cut by 7 bases, the J end by 3 bases, with 15 bases between.